This TCR beta chain was found in a study of identical twins. The study, taken as a whole, reports: Abundant beta clonotypes from cord blood bore fewer insertions; memory repertoires lacked this pattern.

V was clipped by 7 bases and J by 3 bases; unmatched bases: 8. Germline V lookup: CDR1 SQVTM, CDR2 ANQGSEA. CDR3 length: 13 residues. Healthy Caucasians provided all donations. A universal primer site arose from template switching, and cDNA bore unique molecular identifiers. TCRdb itself ran the 5' RACE reads through MiXCR, one entry per CDR3 protein. Of nearly 650,000 distinct CDR3 sequences detected, 7% to 7.5% appear once; the ten largest clones hold over 1.5%. In the case of this clonotype: What it recognizes is unknown.

The same sample was also used in a study of yellow fever vaccine responses in identical twins.

The sequenced sample consisted of PBMCs. The clonotype was recovered from a young woman in good health. V usage is TRBV29-1 and J usage is TRBJ2-5; TRBD1 aligns across 7 bases. As DNA, the CDR3 is TGCAGCGAGCAGAGACAGGGTAAAGAGACCCAGTACTTC. This sequence encodes CSEQRQGKETQYF.